Detailed here is one T cell receptor (beta chain). An input of roughly 0.5 to 1 ug of RNA was subjected to reverse transcription using random hexamers. Amplification of TCR beta CDR3 was carried out by immunoSEQ multiplex PCR, which covered 54 Vbeta and 13 Jbeta segments. One entry per CDR3 protein results from TCRdb running MiXCR on the immunoSEQ multiplex PCR reads. This sample has under 350,000 distinct CDR3 sequences, with about 90% found just once. V lost 1 base and J 4 bases, leaving 16 bases between the germline ends. Germline V lookup: CDR1 LGHNA, CDR2 YSLEER. The CDR3 totals 16 residues. The data derive from a study of CD8 T cells in Susac syndrome.

The sample was CD4+ T cells from PBMCs. The sequence derives from a human donor with multiple sclerosis. The chain recombines TRBV4-3 with TRBJ1-2; no firm D call. The CDR3 bases are TGCGCCAGCAGCCAAGCCTTAAGCCCCCCCGGCTATGGCTACACCTTC. It specifies CASSQALSPPGYGYTF.